This TCR beta chain stems from a study of cytomegalovirus exposure and HLA in healthy donors. Trimming took off 1 base at V and 6 bases at J, with 6 bases between the two ends. Germline lookup yields CDR1 SEHNR and CDR2 FQNEAQ (reference sequence). The CDR3 extends over 12 amino acids. The sample holds a few counts of this clone. Libraries were prepared by immunoSEQ multiplex PCR; TCRdb keeps only in-frame clonotypes and omits some of them. The sample includes 100,000 to 150,000 clones, roughly 89% seen only once; the top ten take around 1.2%. Separation from the roughly 670-subject first cohort characterized the approximately 120-subject validation cohort, to which the donors belonged.

The J gene is TRBJ1-2, the V gene TRBV7-9; D unresolved. The sample consisted of PBMCs. The clonotype originates from a woman aged 18-29 years in good health and CMV-seronegative. The CDR3 loop reads CASSLGSNGYTF. CDR3 DNA sequence: TGTGCCAGCAGCTTAGGGAGCAATGGCTACACCTTC.